The clone carrying this TCR beta chain was found a few times. What it recognizes is unknown. CDR3 length equals 12 residues. J was trimmed by 6 bases and V by 6 bases; bases with no gene match: 7. From germline, CDR1 is DFQATT and CDR2 SNEGSKA (reference sequence). A second about 7 to 12 cycle PCR used barcoded and J-beta primers. MiXCR was run by TCRdb on the 5' RACE reads, yielding one entry per CDR3 protein. The sample yields hundreds of thousands of distinct CDR3 sequences, around 41% seen once. The sample belongs to a study of blood T cells in healthy people across ages. The study's findings and limits: Bulk PBMC profiling left naive and antigen-experienced comparisons inconclusive. A greater number of naive CD4+ cells and higher diversity distinguished long-lived donors from aged donors. From one million sequenced T cells, diversity estimates were lower bounds.

The chain is built from TRBV20-1 and TRBJ1-2; the match to TRBD1 covers 7 bases. Sequencing used blood. This receptor was taken from a man of 80 years or more in good health. CDR3 coding DNA: TGCAGTGCGAGACAGGGAACTCATGGCTACACCTTC. This gives the protein CSARQGTHGYTF.